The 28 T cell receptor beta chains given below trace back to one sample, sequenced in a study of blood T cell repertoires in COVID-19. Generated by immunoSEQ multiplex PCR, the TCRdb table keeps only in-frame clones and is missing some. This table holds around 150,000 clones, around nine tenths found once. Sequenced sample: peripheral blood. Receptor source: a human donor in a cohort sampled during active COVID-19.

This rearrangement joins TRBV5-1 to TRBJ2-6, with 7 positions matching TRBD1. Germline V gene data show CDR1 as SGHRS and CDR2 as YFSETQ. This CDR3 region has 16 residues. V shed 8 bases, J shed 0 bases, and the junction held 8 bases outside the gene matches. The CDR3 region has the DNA TGCGCCAGTACCACAGGGGCCAGCTCTGGGGCCAACGTCCTGACTTTC. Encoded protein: CASTTGASSGANVLTF.

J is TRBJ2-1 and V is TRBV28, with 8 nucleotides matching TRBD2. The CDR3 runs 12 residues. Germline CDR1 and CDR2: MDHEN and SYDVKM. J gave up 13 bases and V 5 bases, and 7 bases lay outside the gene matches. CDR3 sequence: CASSTGTSIQFF. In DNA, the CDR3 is TGTGCCAGCAGTACGGGGACTAGTATTCAGTTCTTC. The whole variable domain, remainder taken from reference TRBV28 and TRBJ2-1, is DVKVTQSSRYLVKRTGEKVFLECVQDMDHENMFWYRQDPGLGLRLIYFSYDVKMKEKGDIPEGYSVSREKKERFSLILESASTNQTSMYLCASSTGTSIQFFGPGTRLTVL.

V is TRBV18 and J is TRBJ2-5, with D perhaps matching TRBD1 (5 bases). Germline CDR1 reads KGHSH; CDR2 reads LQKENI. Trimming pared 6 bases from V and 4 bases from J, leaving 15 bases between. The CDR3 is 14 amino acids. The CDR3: CASSYKGDRETQYF. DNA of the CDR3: TGTGCCAGCTCTTACAAAGGGGATCGAGAGACCCAGTACTTC.

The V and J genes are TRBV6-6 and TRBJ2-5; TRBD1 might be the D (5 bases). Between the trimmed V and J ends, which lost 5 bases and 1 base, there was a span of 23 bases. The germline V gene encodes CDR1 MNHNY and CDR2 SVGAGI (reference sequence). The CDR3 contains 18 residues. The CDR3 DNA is TGTGCCAGCAGTCGTTCCGTCCAGGGTTCCTCTCGCCAAGAGACCCAGTACTTC. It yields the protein CASSRSVQGSSRQETQYF.

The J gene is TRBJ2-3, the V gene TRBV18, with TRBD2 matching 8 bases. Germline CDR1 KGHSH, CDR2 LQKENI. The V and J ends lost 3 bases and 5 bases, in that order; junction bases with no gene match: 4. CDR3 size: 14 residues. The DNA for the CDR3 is TGTGCCAGCTCACCGCGAGCGGGAGAAGATACGCAGTATTTT. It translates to CASSPRAGEDTQYF.

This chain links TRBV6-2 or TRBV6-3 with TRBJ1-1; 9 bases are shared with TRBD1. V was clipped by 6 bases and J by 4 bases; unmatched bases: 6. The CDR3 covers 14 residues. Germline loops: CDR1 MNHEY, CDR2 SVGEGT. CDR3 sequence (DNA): TGTGCCAGCAGCCCCCGGGACAGGGCCACTGAAGCTTTCTTT. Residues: CASSPRDRATEAFF.

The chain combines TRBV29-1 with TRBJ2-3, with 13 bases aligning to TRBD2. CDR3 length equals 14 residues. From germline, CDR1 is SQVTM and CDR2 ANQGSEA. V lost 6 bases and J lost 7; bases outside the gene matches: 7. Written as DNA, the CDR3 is TGCAGCGTAAGGACTAGCGGGAGTAGACATACGCAGTATTTT. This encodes CSVRTSGSRHTQYF.

The CDR3 reads CASSIGLADYEQYF. CDR3 coding DNA: TGTGCCAGTAGTATTGGTCTAGCGGACTACGAGCAGTACTTC. The chain has TRBV19 and TRBJ2-7; 7 bases are a match to TRBD2. V lost 3 bases, J lost 3 bases, and 5 bases stayed unmatched. CDR3 length: 14 amino acids. The germline gives CDR1 LNHDA, CDR2 SQIVND (reference sequence).

This CDR3 reads CASTRPSTPDSNGYTF. DNA of the CDR3: TGTGCCAGCACCCGACCTTCGACCCCGGACTCCAATGGCTACACCTTC. The chain combines TRBV2 with TRBJ1-2; D uncertain. The V end lost 7 bases, the J end lost 6 bases, and 24 bases lay between the germline ends. Germline assignment: CDR1 SNHLY and CDR2 FYNNEI. This CDR3 has 16 amino acids.

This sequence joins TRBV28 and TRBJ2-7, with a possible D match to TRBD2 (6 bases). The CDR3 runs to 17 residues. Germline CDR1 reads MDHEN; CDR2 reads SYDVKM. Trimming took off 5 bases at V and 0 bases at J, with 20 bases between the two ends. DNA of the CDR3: TGTGCCAGCAGTCTCTACCTCCGGGGGACCACCTCCTACGAGCAGTACTTC. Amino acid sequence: CASSLYLRGTTSYEQYF.

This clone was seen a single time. CDR3 sequence reads: CASSDPGQGWAPLHF. CDR3 DNA: TGTGCCAGCAGTGATCCCGGACAGGGGTGGGCACCCCTCCACTTT. This chain links TRBV25-1 with TRBJ1-6, with 9 bases aligning to TRBD1. V was pared by 3 bases and J by 11 bases, with 8 bases of the junction left unmatched. Germline V gene sequence: CDR1 MGHDK, CDR2 SYGVNS. CDR3 length: 15 residues.

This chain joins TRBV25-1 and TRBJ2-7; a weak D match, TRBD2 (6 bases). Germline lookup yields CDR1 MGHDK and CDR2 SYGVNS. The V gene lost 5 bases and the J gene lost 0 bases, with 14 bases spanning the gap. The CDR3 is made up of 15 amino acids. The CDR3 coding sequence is TGTGCCAGCAGTTGGGGAGGTTCTCTCTCCTACGAGCAGTACTTC. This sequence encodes CASSWGGSLSYEQYF.

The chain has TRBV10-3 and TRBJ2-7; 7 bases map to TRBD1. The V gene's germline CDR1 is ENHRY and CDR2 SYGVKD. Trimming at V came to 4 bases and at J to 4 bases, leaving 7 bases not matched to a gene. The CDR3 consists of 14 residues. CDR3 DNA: TGTGCCATCAGTGGTCAGGACAGGACTTACGAGCAGTACTTC. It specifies CAISGQDRTYEQYF.

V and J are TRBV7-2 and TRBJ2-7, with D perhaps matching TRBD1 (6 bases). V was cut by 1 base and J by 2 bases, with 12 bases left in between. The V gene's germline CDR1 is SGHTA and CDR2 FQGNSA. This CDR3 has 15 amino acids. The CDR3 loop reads CASSLEVGAPYEQYF. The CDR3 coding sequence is TGTGCCAGCAGCTTAGAAGTGGGGGCCCCCTACGAGCAGTACTTC.

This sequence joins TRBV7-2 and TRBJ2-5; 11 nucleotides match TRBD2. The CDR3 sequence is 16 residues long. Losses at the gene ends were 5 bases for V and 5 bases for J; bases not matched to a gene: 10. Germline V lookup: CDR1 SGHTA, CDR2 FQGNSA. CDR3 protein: CASSPLAGGFYETQYF. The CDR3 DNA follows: TGTGCCAGCAGCCCGTTAGCGGGGGGGTTTTATGAGACCCAGTACTTC.

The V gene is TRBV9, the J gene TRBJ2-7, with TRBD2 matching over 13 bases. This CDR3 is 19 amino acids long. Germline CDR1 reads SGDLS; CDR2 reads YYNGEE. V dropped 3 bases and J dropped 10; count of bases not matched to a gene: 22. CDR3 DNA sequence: TGTGCCAGCAGCGGACCCTCCGGGACTAGCGGGATACAGGCGGTAGAACAGTACTTC. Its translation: CASSGPSGTSGIQAVEQYF.

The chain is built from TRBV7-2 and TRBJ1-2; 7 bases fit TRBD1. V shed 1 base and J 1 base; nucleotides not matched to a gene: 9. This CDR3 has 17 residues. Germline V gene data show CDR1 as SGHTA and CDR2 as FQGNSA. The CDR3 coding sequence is TGTGCCAGCAGCTTAGAATTTATGGCAGGGGGTAACTATGGCTACACCTTC. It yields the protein CASSLEFMAGGNYGYTF.

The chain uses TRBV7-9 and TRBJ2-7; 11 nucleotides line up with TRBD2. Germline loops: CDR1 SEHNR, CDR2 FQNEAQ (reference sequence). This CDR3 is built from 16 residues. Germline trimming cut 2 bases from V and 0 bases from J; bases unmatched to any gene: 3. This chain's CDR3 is CASSLRLAGPSYEQYF. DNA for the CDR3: TGTGCCAGCAGCTTAAGACTAGCGGGGCCCTCCTACGAGCAGTACTTC.

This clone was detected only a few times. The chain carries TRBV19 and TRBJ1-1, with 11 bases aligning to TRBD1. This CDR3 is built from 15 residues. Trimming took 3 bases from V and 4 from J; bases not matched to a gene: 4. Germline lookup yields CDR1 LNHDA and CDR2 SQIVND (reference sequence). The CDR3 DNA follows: TGTGCCAGTAGTATTGGGACAGGGGGAATCACTGAAGCTTTCTTT. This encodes CASSIGTGGITEAFF.

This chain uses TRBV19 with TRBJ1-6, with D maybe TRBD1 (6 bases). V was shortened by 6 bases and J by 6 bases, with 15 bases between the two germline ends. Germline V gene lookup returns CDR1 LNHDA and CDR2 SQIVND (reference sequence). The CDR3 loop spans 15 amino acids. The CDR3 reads CASSLTQGTNSPLHF. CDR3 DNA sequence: TGTGCCAGTAGCCTTACACAGGGCACTAATTCACCCCTCCACTTT.

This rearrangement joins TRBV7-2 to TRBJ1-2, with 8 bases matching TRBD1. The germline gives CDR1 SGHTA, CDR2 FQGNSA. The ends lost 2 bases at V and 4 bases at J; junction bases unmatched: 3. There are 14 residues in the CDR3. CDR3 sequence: CASSLRTGSYGYTF. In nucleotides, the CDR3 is TGTGCCAGCAGCTTACGGACAGGGTCCTATGGCTACACCTTC.

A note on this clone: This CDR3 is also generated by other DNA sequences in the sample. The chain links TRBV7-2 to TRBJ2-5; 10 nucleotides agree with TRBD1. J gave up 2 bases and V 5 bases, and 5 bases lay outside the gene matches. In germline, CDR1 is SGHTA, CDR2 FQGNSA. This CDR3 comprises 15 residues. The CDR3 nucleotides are TGTGCCAGCAGCCCAGACAGGGGGCGACAAGAGACCCAGTACTTC. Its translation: CASSPDRGRQETQYF.

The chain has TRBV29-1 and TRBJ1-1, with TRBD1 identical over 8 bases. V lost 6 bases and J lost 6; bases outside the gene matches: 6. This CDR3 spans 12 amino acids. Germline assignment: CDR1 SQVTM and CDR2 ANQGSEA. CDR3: CSVGQGISEAFF. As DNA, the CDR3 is TGCAGCGTAGGACAGGGCATTTCTGAAGCTTTCTTT. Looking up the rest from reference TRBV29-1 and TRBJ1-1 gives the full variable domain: SAVISQKPSRDICQRGTSLTIQCQVDSQVTMMFWYRQQPGQSLTLIATANQGSEATYESGFVIDKFPISRPNLTFSTLTVSNMSPEDSSIYLCSVGQGISEAFFGQGTRLTVV.

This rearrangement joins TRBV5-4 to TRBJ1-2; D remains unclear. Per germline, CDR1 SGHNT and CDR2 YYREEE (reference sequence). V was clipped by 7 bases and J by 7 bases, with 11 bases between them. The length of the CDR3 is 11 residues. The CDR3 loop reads CASSSGSGYTF. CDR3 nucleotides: TGTGCCAGCTCTAGTGGGTCTGGCTACACCTTC.

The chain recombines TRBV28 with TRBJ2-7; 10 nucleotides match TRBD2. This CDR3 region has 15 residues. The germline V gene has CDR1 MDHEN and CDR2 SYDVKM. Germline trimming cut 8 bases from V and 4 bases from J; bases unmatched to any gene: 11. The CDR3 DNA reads TGTGCCAGCGCGTTGGAGCGGGGGGGCGGGTACGAGCAGTACTTC. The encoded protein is CASALERGGGYEQYF.

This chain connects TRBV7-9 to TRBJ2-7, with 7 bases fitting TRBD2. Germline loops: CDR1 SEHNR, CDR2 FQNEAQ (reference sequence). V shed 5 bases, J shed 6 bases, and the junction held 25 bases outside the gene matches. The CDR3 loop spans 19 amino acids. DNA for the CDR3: TGTGCCAGCAGCCTACCAAGCGGCCTCGGACTAGTCGCGGGTCCCGAGCAGTACTTC. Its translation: CASSLPSGLGLVAGPEQYF.

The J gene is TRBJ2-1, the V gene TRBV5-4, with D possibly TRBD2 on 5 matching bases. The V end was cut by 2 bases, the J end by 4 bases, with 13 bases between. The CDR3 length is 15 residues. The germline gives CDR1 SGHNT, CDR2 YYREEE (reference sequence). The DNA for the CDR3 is TGTGCCAGCAGCTTAGACCCCAGCGGATACAATGAGCAGTTCTTC. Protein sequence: CASSLDPSGYNEQFF. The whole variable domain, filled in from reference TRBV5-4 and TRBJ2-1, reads ETGVTQSPTHLIKTRGQQVTLRCSSQSGHNTVSWYQQALGQGPQFIFQYYREEENGRGNFPPRFSGLQFPNYSSELNVNALELDDSALYLCASSLDPSGYNEQFFGPGTRLTVL.

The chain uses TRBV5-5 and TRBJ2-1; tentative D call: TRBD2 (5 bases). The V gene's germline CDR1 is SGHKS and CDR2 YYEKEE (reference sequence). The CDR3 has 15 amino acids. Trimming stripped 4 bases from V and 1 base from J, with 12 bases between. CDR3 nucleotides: TGTGCCAGCAGCGCGGGCCTGGGGTCCTACAATGAGCAGTTCTTC. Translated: CASSAGLGSYNEQFF.